The 16 T cell receptor beta chains presented below share a single source sample, sequenced in a study of T cell responses to AZD1222 COVID-19 vaccine. Only in-frame clones appear in the TCRdb table, and some are missing; sequencing was by immunoSEQ multiplex PCR. Of around 99,000 clones in the sample, roughly 90% were seen once. This sample comprised peripheral blood, obtained on day 0 of AZD1222 vaccination. Receptor source: an adult in good health.

This chain joins TRBV14 and TRBJ1-2; D is unresolved. Trimming took 0 bases from V and 8 from J, leaving 16 bases between them. There are 15 residues in the CDR3. Germline V gene lookup returns CDR1 SGHDN and CDR2 FVKESK. In DNA, the CDR3 is TGTGCCAGCAGCCAAGATATATCTGCCCTCGGAGGCTACACCTTC. Translation gives CASSQDISALGGYTF.

The chain recombines TRBV2 with TRBJ1-5; TRBD1 might be the D (5 bases). Trimming removed 6 bases from V and 4 bases from J, with 13 bases in between. The CDR3 is 14 amino acids. In germline, CDR1 is SNHLY, CDR2 FYNNEI. The DNA of the CDR3 is TGTGCCAGCAGGGGGGTGGGCGGTAATCAGCCCCAGCATTTT. It encodes CASRGVGGNQPQHF. The full variable domain, completed using reference TRBV2 and TRBJ1-5, is EPEVTQTPSHQVTQMGQEVILRCVPISNHLYFYWYRQILGQKVEFLVSFYNNEISEKSEIFDDQFSVERPDGSNFTLKIRSTKLEDSAMYFCASRGVGGNQPQHFGDGTRLSIL.

A single count supports this clone. This chain uses TRBV7-2 with TRBJ2-7, with TRBD2 as a possible D gene (5 bases). From germline, CDR1 is SGHTA and CDR2 FQGNSA. The CDR3 contains 15 residues. The V and J ends lost 0 bases and 2 bases respectively, with 11 bases between them. CDR3 DNA sequence: TGTGCCAGCAGCTTAGCTTCGGAAGCGGCCTACGAGCAGTACTTC. Its translation is CASSLASEAAYEQYF.

The chain carries TRBV28 and TRBJ2-7; D call uncertain. Germline CDR1 reads MDHEN; CDR2 reads SYDVKM. The CDR3 is 15 residues long. Trimming took off 5 bases at V and 0 bases at J, with 14 bases between the two ends. CDR3 bases: TGTGCCAGCAGTCTAGGTGGGATATTCTCCTACGAGCAGTACTTC. Translating it yields CASSLGGIFSYEQYF.

This clone was recorded only once. The chain links TRBV28 to TRBJ1-2, with 8 bases lining up with TRBD1. Germline V gene lookup returns CDR1 MDHEN and CDR2 SYDVKM. CDR3 length equals 15 residues. The ends lost 5 bases at V and 4 bases at J; junction bases unmatched: 9. Written as DNA, the CDR3 is TGTGCCAGCAGTACCGGACAGGGAGCTTTCTATGGCTACACCTTC. It encodes CASSTGQGAFYGYTF.

V is TRBV19 and J is TRBJ2-5, with 7 bases fitting TRBD1. From germline, CDR1 is LNHDA and CDR2 SQIVND (reference sequence). Trimming took 10 bases from V and 13 from J; bases not matched to a gene: 12. The CDR3 is 11 residues long. The CDR3 protein is CATASTGVRYF. The CDR3 DNA follows: TGTGCCACCGCTTCCACAGGGGTACGGTACTTC.

V usage is TRBV9 and J usage is TRBJ2-7; 8 nucleotides line up with TRBD1. The CDR3 runs to 17 residues. Germline V gene data show CDR1 as SGDLS and CDR2 as YYNGEE. After removal of 1 base from V and 4 bases from J, the junction contained 13 bases not matched to a gene. CDR3 DNA: TGTGCCAGCAGCGTAAACCCCAAGCCGACAGGGGAATACGAGCAGTACTTC. As protein: CASSVNPKPTGEYEQYF.

The chain joins TRBV19 to TRBJ1-5; TRBD1 aligns across 8 bases. V trimming: 3 bases; J trimming: 2 bases; junction bases outside the gene matches: 3. This CDR3 is built from 15 residues. Germline values: CDR1 LNHDA, CDR2 SQIVND (reference sequence). CDR3 nucleotide sequence: TGTGCCAGTAGTATCTTGGACAGGGGCAATCAGCCCCAGCATTTT. The encoded protein is CASSILDRGNQPQHF.

This clone was seen only a few times. The genes are TRBV7-8 and TRBJ2-1, with D possibly being TRBD2 (5 bases). Between the trimmed V and J ends, which lost 7 bases and 0 bases, there was a span of 16 bases. The CDR3 has 16 amino acids. Germline lookup yields CDR1 SGHVS and CDR2 FQNEAQ. CDR3 bases: TGTGCCAGCATTTCTCCGCGGGCCAACTCCTACAATGAGCAGTTCTTC. Encoded protein: CASISPRANSYNEQFF.

The chain recombines TRBV7-9 with TRBJ1-4; D gene ambiguous. The CDR3 runs 14 residues. With 7 bases removed from V and 0 bases from J, the gap between germline ends came to 9 bases. CDR1 and CDR2 (germline): SEHNR, FQNEAQ (reference sequence). CDR3 residues: CASTRIATNEKLFF. The CDR3 DNA is TGTGCCAGCACCCGCATTGCAACTAATGAAAAACTGTTTTTT.

This chain uses TRBV28 with TRBJ1-2; 10 nucleotides align to TRBD1. Germline V CDR1 and CDR2: MDHEN, SYDVKM. The CDR3 sequence is 14 residues long. The ends lost 6 bases at V and 8 bases at J; junction bases unmatched: 9. The CDR3 here is CASRNSDRGLGYTF. The CDR3 DNA reads TGTGCCAGCAGGAATTCCGACAGGGGGCTCGGCTACACCTTC.

V usage is TRBV4-2 and J usage is TRBJ2-2, with 7 bases aligning to TRBD2. J lost 6 bases, V lost 3 bases, and 4 bases had no gene match. The germline gives CDR1 LGHNA, CDR2 YNFKEQ. CDR3 length: 14 residues. The CDR3 sequence: CASSQSGGAGELFF. Here the CDR3 DNA reads TGTGCCAGCAGCCAGTCGGGGGGAGCCGGGGAGCTGTTTTTT.

The rearrangement links TRBV20-1 to TRBJ2-7; weak D call: TRBD2 (6 bases). Trimming pared 6 bases from V and 4 bases from J, leaving 16 bases between. The length of the CDR3 is 13 residues. CDR1 is DFQATT, CDR2 SNEGSKA, per germline (reference sequence). The CDR3 loop reads CSASGGSLYEQYF. For the CDR3, the DNA is TGCAGTGCCAGTGGGGGGAGCTTATACGAGCAGTACTTC.

The chain employs TRBV5-1 and TRBJ2-7; 9 bases agree with TRBD1. V shed 2 bases and J 0 bases; nucleotides not matched to a gene: 6. CDR3 length equals 16 residues. The germline V gene has CDR1 SGHRS and CDR2 YFSETQ. CDR3 sequence (DNA): TGCGCCAGCAGCTTTGATGGACAGGGGCGCTCCTACGAGCAGTACTTC. It translates to CASSFDGQGRSYEQYF. Drawing the rest from reference TRBV5-1 and TRBJ2-7, the complete variable domain is KAGVTQTPRYLIKTRGQQVTLSCSPISGHRSVSWYQQTPGQGLQFLFEYFSETQRNKGNFPGRFSGRQFSNSRSEMNVSTLELGDSALYLCASSFDGQGRSYEQYFGPGTRLTVT.

The chain recombines TRBV6-5 with TRBJ2-7; 9 bases are shared with TRBD2. The CDR3 extends over 15 amino acids. CDR1 and CDR2 from the germline V gene are MNHEY and SVGAGI. V trimming: 0 bases; J trimming: 3 bases; junction bases outside the gene matches: 3. In DNA form, the CDR3 reads TGTGCCAGCAGTTACTCTCTAGCGGGAAGCTACGAGCAGTACTTC. Residues: CASSYSLAGSYEQYF.

The chain links TRBV7-2 to TRBJ2-2; a possible D gene is TRBD2 (6 bases). This CDR3 is built from 15 residues. Per germline, CDR1 SGHTA and CDR2 FQGNSA. Trimming pared 8 bases from V and 3 bases from J, leaving 16 bases between. Written as DNA, the CDR3 is TGTGCCAGCTCTCTTGCCGGGACTCACACCGGGGAGCTGTTTTTT. This encodes CASSLAGTHTGELFF.